This T cell receptor (beta chain) originates from a study of blood T cell repertoires in COVID-19. Across the study: Both acute and convalescent COVID-19 samples were obtained from the United States, Italy and Spain. From T cells, B-cell-depleted T cells, or PBMCs came the material, which was cDNA or gDNA.

CDR3 length: 15 amino acids. CDR1 LNHDA and CDR2 SQIVND come from the germline V gene (reference sequence). The germline V and J ends were trimmed by 4 bases and 1 base, with 13 bases remaining between them. The participants were between about 18 and 90 years old and came from roughly 24 US areas. In the original workflow: Cell counts per sample came from amplifying reference gene primers. The assay was immunoSEQ multiplex PCR, and TCRdb's table has in-frame clones only and misses some. The V and J calls and clone size are taken from that table; D and trimming were inferred from the DNA. The sample records about 360,000 clones, roughly 88% being singletons.

The sequenced sample consisted of PBMCs or T cells enriched from blood (not recorded which). This sequence was found in a woman between 40 and 55 years old with acute COVID-19. The chain is built from TRBV19 and TRBJ1-1, with D possibly being TRBD1 (6 bases). The DNA for the CDR3 is TGTGCCAGTAGTAAAAACAGGGCCACGAACACTGAAGCTTTCTTT. Amino acid sequence: CASSKNRATNTEAFF.